This is a list of T cell receptor beta chains from one sample in a study of control samples from healthy donors and cancer patients. Assay: immunoSEQ multiplex PCR; the TCRdb copy retains only in-frame clones and omits some. The sample shows about 73,000 clones, over 85% of them seen only once. Material for sequencing was PBMCs. These receptors all stem from a man aged 60 to 69 with lung cancer. The CDR3 runs from the conserved cysteine through the conserved F or W. The D gene is left open where the match is weak. Rows may omit the clone size; those that give it use once, few, many or a size class.

TRBV18,NA,NA,TRBJ2-1,TGTGCCAGCTCTTCAAAGGGGGGGCATGAGCAGTTCTTC,CASSSKGGHEQFF
TRBV29-1,NA,NA,TRBJ1-2,TGCAGCCTCGAGAGCTTAGCTAACTATGGCTACACCTTC,CSLESLANYGYTF
TRBV11-3,NA,once,TRBJ2-1,TGTGCCAGCAGCTATGAGGCAGGCCATTCCTACAATGAGCAGTTCTTC,CASSYEAGHSYNEQFF
TRBV27,NA,NA,TRBJ1-6,TGTGCCAGCAGACAGAAGCAGATCTCACCCCTCCACTTT,CASRQKQISPLHF
TRBV5-6,NA,once,TRBJ1-4,TGTGCCAGCAGCTTTGAGGGTTCAGCGGCTAATGAAAAACTGTTTTTT,CASSFEGSAANEKLFF
TRBV3-1/TRBV3-2,NA,NA,TRBJ1-2,TGTGCCAGCAGCCAAGATATCGGTTACTATGGCTACACCTTC,CASSQDIGYYGYTF
TRBV29-1,NA,NA,TRBJ1-2,TGCAGCGTTGATACAGGTTTCTATGGCTACACCTTC,CSVDTGFYGYTF
TRBV6-6,TRBD1,NA,TRBJ1-2,TGTGCCAGCAGTCCAGGGGGCAGGATTTCCTATGGCTACACCTTC,CASSPGGRISYGYTF
TRBV5-1,TRBD1,NA,TRBJ1-1,TGCGCCAGCAGCCCCGGACAGGGGAGGACTGAAGCTTTCTTT,CASSPGQGRTEAFF
TRBV7-9,NA,NA,TRBJ1-5,TGTGCCAGCAGCTTAGCCCCGGGTCAGCCCCAGCATTTT,CASSLAPGQPQHF
TRBV30,TRBD2,NA,TRBJ2-2,TGTGCCTGGAGTGTACCAGCGGGGGGGACCACCGGGGAGCTGTTTTTT,CAWSVPAGGTTGELFF
TRBV12-3/TRBV12-4,NA,NA,TRBJ1-1,TGTGCCAGCAGTGGGCACCTGAACACTGAAGCTTTCTTT,CASSGHLNTEAFF
TRBV19,NA,few,TRBJ2-2,TGTGCCAGTAGTATAGGGGGCTACAACACCGGGGAGCTGTTTTTT,CASSIGGYNTGELFF
TRBV7-3,NA,NA,TRBJ1-1,TGTGCCAGCAGCTCCCCCGGACCGATCAAAGGCACTGAAGCTTTCTTT,CASSSPGPIKGTEAFF
TRBV7-3,TRBD1,NA,TRBJ2-5,TGTGCCAGCAGCGCGGACAGGGGGTCCGTAGAGACCCAGTACTTC,CASSADRGSVETQYF
TRBV5-6,NA,NA,TRBJ1-2,TGTGCCAGCTCCCAGGGAGGGCCCTATGGCTACACCTTC,CASSQGGPYGYTF
TRBV4-1,TRBD2,NA,TRBJ2-7,TGCGCCAGCAGCCAAGCAGGATCTAGCGGCTACGAGCAGTACTTC,CASSQAGSSGYEQYF
TRBV5-1,TRBD2,NA,TRBJ2-5,TGCGCCAGCAGCTTGAGATTCAGGGACTACTTCCAAGAGACCCAGTACTTC,CASSLRFRDYFQETQYF
TRBV7-6,NA,NA,TRBJ2-5,TGTGCCAGCAGCTCACAGCCGGGCTCTCAAGAGACCCAGTACTTC,CASSSQPGSQETQYF
TRBV19,TRBD1,NA,TRBJ2-2,TGTGCCAGCGATAGACAGGGGCGGGTCGGGGAGCTGTTTTTT,CASDRQGRVGELFF
TRBV7-9,NA,NA,TRBJ2-7,TGTGCCAGCAGCTTACCACCGGGGGACCACGAGCAGTACTTC,CASSLPPGDHEQYF
TRBV11-2,TRBD1,NA,TRBJ2-1,TGTGCCAGCAGCCGTGACAGGGTCAATGAGCAGTTCTTC,CASSRDRVNEQFF
TRBV25-1,NA,NA,TRBJ1-1,TGTGCCAGCAGTGAGACGTTACTGAACACTGAAGCTTTCTTT,CASSETLLNTEAFF
TRBV4-1,TRBD1,NA,TRBJ2-1,TGCGCCAGCAGCCCTACATCCCTTCAGGGACAGGGAAACAATGAGCAGTTCTTC,CASSPTSLQGQGNNEQFF
TRBV20-1,NA,NA,TRBJ1-1,TGCAGTGCCAGTTTGTACCGGGGGACTGAAGCTTTCTTT,CSASLYRGTEAFF
TRBV27,NA,NA,TRBJ1-5,TGTGCCAGCAGAGATTTAGGGAGTGGCAATCAGCCCCAGCATTTT,CASRDLGSGNQPQHF